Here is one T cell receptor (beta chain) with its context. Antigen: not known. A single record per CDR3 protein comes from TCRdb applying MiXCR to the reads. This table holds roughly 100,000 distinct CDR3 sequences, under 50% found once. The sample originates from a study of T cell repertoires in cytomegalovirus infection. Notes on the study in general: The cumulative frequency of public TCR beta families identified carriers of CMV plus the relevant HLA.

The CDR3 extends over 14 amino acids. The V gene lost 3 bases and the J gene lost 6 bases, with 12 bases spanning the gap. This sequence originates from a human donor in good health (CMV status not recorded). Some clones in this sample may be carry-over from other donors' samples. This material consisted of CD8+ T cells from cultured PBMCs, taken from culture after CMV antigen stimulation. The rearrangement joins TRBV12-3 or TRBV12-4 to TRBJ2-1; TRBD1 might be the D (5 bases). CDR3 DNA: TGTGCCAGCAGTTTTGGGGCAGGCCTCAATGAGCAGTTCTTC. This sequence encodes CASSFGAGLNEQFF.